This T cell receptor (beta chain) was retrieved from a study of T-cell memory formation after mild COVID-19. With regard to this clonotype: The antigen is undetermined.

V gave up 6 bases and J gave up 4 bases; unmatched junction bases: 24. Germline CDR1 and CDR2: DFQATT and SNEGSKA (reference sequence). The CDR3 spans 20 residues. Libraries for TCRalpha and TCRbeta carried sample barcodes and unique molecular identifiers via 5'RACE. Using its own MiXCR run on the 5' RACE reads, TCRdb lists one record per CDR3 protein. This table holds roughly 350,000 distinct CDR3 sequences, around 28% found once. General study findings and limits: Most CD4+ clones that shrank were in CM and EM, while CD8+ ones turned up in EMRA. Day 15 to 85 contractors were CD4/CD8 balanced; later expanders leaned CD4+.

The sequenced material came from PBMCs or a T cell subset sorted from them (not recorded which). The rearrangement joins TRBV20-1 to TRBJ2-1; 10 bases fit TRBD2. The source of this sequence is an adult woman who had mild COVID-19 (a few samples of this study predate the infection). Cell type and time point are not known. The CDR3 is CSATLGPTSGTYNTYNEQFF. The DNA of the CDR3 is TGCAGTGCCACACTTGGGCCAACTAGCGGGACGTACAACACGTACAATGAGCAGTTCTTC.